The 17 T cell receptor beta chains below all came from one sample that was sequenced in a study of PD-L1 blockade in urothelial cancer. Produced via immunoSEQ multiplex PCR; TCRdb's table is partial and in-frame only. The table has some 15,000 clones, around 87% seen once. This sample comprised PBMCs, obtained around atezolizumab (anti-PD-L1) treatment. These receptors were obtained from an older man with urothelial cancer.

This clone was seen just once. The CDR3, as DNA: TGTGCCAGCAGCCAAGAGTTTCGAGTTGCCGGGGAGCTGTTTTTT. The encoded protein is CASSQEFRVAGELFF. The chain combines TRBV4-2 with TRBJ2-2; D remains ambiguous. The CDR3 extends over 15 amino acids. Germline V gene lookup returns CDR1 LGHNA and CDR2 YNFKEQ. Trimming took 0 bases from V and 6 from J, leaving 11 bases between them.

The CDR3 spells CASSSQGDEQFF. CDR3 bases: TGTGCCAGCAGTAGCCAAGGGGATGAGCAGTTCTTC. V and J are TRBV6-6 and TRBJ2-1; a possible D gene is TRBD1 (5 bases). The germline V gene has CDR1 MNHNY and CDR2 SVGAGI (reference sequence). The CDR3 is made up of 12 amino acids. Trimming took off 5 bases at V and 8 bases at J, with 10 bases between the two ends.

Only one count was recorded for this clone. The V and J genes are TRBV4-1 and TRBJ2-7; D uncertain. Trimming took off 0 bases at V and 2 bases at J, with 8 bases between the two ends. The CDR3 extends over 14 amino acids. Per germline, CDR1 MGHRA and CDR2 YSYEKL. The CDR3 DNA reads TGCGCCAGCAGCCAAGAGACACAGACCTACGAGCAGTACTTC. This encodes CASSQETQTYEQYF.

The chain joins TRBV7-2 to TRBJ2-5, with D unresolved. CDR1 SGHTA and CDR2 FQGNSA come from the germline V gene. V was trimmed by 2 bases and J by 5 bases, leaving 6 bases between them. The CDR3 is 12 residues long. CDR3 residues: CASSLLGETQYF. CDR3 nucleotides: TGTGCCAGCAGCTTATTGGGCGAGACCCAGTACTTC.

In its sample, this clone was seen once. The CDR3 region is CASSLTENTGELFF. CDR3 nucleotide sequence: TGTGCCAGCAGCTTAACAGAGAACACCGGGGAGCTGTTTTTT. The chain combines TRBV7-6 with TRBJ2-2; unclear D gene. The CDR3 extends over 14 amino acids. Germline-derived CDR1 and CDR2 are SGHVS and FNYEAQ. V was cut by 2 bases and J by 1 base, with 5 bases left in between.

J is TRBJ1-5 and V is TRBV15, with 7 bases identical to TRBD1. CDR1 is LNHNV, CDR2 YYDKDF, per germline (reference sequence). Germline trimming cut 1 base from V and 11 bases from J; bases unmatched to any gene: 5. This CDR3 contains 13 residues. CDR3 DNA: TGTGCCACCAGCAGAGGTAACAGGGGTACCCAGCATTTT. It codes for CATSRGNRGTQHF.

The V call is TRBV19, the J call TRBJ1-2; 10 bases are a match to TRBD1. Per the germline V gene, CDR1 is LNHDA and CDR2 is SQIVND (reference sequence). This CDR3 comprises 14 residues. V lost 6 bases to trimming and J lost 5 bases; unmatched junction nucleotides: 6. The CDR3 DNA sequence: TGTGCCAGTAGCTTGGGACAGGGGAATTATGGCTACACCTTC. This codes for CASSLGQGNYGYTF.

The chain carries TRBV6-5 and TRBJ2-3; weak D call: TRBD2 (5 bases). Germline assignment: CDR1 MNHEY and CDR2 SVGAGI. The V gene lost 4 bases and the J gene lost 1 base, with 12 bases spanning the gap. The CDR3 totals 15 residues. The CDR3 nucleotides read TGTGCCAGCAGTTTCGATCGTAGCGGCACAGATACGCAGTATTTT. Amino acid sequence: CASSFDRSGTDTQYF.

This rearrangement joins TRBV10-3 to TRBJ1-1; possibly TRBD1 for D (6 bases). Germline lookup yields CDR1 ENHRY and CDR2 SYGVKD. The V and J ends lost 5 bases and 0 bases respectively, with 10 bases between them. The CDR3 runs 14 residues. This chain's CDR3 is CAISRQAMNTEAFF. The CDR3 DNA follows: TGTGCCATCAGTAGACAGGCCATGAACACTGAAGCTTTCTTT.

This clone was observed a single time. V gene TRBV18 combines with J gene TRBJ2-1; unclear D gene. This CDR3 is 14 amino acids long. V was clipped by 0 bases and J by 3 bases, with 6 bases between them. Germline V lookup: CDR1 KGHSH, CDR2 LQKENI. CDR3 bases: TGTGCCAGCTCACCACCGCAGGACTACAATGAGCAGTTCTTC. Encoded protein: CASSPPQDYNEQFF. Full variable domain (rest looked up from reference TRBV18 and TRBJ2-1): NAGVMQNPRHLVRRRGQEARLRCSPMKGHSHVYWYRQLPEEGLKFMVYLQKENIIDESGMPKERFSAEFPKEGPSILRIQQVVRGDSAAYFCASSPPQDYNEQFFGPGTRLTVL.

CDR3 nucleotides: TGCGCCAGCAGCCCACTCTCGGGTGGAAACACCATATATTTT. Translating it yields CASSPLSGGNTIYF. The V and J genes are TRBV5-1 and TRBJ1-3, with unresolved D. V dropped 4 bases and J dropped 3 bases, with 11 bases sitting between them. Per germline, CDR1 SGHRS and CDR2 YFSETQ. The CDR3 covers 14 residues.

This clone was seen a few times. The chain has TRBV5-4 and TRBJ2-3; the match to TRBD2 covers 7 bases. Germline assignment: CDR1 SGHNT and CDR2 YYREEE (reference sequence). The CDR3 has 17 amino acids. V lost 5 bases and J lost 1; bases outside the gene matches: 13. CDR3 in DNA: TGTGCCAGCAGACCATCCTTCGCGGGGGTACGCACAGATACGCAGTATTTT. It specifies CASRPSFAGVRTDTQYF.

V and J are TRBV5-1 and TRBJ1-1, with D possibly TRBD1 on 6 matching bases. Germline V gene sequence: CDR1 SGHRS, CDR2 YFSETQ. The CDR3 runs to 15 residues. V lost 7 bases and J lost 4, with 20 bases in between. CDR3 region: CASLPLSGVGTEAFF. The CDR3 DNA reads TGCGCCAGCTTACCCCTTTCAGGGGTCGGCACTGAAGCTTTCTTT.

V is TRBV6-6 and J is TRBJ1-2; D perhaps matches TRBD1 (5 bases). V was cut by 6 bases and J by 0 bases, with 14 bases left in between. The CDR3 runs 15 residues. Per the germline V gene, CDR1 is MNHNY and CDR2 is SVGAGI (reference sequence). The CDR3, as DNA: TGTGCCAGCAGGGCGACAGTCAGCGCTAACTATGGCTACACCTTC. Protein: CASRATVSANYGYTF.

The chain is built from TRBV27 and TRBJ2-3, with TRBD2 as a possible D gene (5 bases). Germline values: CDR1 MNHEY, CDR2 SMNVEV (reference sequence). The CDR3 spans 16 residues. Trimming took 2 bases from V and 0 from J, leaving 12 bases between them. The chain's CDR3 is CASSLRGVGSTDTQYF. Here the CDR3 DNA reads TGTGCCAGCAGTTTACGGGGTGTTGGGAGCACAGATACGCAGTATTTT.

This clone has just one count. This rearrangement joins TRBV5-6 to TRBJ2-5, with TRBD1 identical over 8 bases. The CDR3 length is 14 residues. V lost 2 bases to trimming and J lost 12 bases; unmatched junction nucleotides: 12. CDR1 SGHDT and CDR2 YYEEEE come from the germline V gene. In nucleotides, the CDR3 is TGTGCCAGCAGCTTCTTACAAACAGGGGGTCCAGAGTACTTC. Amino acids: CASSFLQTGGPEYF.

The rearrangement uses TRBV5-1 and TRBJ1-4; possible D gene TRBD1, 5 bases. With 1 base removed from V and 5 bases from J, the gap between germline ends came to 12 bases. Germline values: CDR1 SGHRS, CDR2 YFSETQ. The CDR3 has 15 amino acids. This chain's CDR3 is CASSLPTERNEKLFF. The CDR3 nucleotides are TGCGCCAGCAGCTTGCCGACAGAAAGGAATGAAAAACTGTTTTTT.